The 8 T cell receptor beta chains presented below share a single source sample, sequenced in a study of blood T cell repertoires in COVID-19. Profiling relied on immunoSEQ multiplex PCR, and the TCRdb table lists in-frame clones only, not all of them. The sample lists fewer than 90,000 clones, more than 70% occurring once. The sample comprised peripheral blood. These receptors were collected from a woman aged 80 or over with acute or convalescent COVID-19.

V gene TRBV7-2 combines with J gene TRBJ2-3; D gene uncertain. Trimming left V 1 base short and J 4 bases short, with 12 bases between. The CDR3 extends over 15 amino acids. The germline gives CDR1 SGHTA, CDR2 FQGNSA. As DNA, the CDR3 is TGTGCCAGCAGCTTAGGGGCACAACGAGCAGATACGCAGTATTTT. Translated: CASSLGAQRADTQYF.

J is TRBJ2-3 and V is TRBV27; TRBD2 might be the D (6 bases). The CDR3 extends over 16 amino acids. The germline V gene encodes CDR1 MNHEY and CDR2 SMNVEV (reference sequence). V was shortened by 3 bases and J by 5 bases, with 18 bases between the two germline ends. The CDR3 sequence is CASSFFGTAFRDTQYF. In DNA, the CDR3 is TGTGCCAGCAGTTTTTTTGGGACTGCATTCCGAGATACGCAGTATTTT.

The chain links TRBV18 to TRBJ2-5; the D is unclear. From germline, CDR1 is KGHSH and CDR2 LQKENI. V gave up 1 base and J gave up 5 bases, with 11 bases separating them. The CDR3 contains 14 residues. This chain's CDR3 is CASSPLSSRETQYF. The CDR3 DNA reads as TGTGCCAGCTCACCACTATCGTCACGGGAGACCCAGTACTTC.

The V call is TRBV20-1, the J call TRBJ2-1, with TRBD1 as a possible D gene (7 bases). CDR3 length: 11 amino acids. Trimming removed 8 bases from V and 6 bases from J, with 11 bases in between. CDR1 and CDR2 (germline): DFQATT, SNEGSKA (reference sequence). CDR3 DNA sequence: TGCAGTCCAGGGGGGCGCAATGAGCAGTTCTTC. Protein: CSPGGRNEQFF.

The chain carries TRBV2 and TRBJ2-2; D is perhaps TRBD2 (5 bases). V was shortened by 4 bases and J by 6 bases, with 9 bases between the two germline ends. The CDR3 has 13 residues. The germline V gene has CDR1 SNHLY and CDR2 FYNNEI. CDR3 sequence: CASSGMGAGELFF. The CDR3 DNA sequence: TGTGCCAGCAGTGGTATGGGAGCCGGGGAGCTGTTTTTT.

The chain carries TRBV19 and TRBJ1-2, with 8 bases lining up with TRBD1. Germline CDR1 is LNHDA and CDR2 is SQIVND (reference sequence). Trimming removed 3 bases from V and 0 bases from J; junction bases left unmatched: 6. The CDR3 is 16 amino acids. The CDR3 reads CASSIGTGAPNYGYTF. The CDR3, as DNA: TGTGCCAGTAGTATTGGGACAGGCGCTCCTAACTATGGCTACACCTTC.

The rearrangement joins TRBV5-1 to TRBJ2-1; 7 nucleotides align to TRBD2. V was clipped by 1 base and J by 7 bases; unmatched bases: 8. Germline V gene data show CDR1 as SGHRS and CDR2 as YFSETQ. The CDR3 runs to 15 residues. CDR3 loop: CASSLTGGYNNEQFF. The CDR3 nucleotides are TGCGCCAGCAGCTTGACCGGGGGGTATAATAATGAGCAGTTCTTC.

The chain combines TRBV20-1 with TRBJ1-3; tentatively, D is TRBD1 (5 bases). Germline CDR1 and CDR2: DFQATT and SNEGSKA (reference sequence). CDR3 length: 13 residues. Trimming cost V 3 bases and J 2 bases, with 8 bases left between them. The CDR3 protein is CSASWGAGNTIYF. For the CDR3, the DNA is TGCAGTGCTAGTTGGGGGGCTGGAAACACCATATATTTT.